This TCR beta chain was captured in a study of OX40 agonist ivuxolimab in advanced cancers. This clone is deemed large. The data were produced by immunoSEQ multiplex PCR, yet TCRdb's version contains in-frame clones alone and is incomplete. The top ten hold about 14% of the sample, which has tens of thousands of clones, roughly 84% seen once. V dropped 9 bases and J dropped 2 bases, with 12 bases sitting between them. From germline, CDR1 is SGHNT and CDR2 YYREEE (reference sequence). This CDR3 has 13 residues. The sequences come from CD4+ or CD8+ T cells sorted from blood, collected in a trial of the OX40 agonist ivuxolimab. The TCR comes from an adult with an advanced solid tumor such as melanoma, head and neck, liver or kidney cancer. The chain is built from TRBV5-4 and TRBJ1-3; D unresolved. CDR3 in DNA: TGTGCCACCTTGAACGTCCCTGGAAACACCATATATTTT. As protein: CATLNVPGNTIYF.